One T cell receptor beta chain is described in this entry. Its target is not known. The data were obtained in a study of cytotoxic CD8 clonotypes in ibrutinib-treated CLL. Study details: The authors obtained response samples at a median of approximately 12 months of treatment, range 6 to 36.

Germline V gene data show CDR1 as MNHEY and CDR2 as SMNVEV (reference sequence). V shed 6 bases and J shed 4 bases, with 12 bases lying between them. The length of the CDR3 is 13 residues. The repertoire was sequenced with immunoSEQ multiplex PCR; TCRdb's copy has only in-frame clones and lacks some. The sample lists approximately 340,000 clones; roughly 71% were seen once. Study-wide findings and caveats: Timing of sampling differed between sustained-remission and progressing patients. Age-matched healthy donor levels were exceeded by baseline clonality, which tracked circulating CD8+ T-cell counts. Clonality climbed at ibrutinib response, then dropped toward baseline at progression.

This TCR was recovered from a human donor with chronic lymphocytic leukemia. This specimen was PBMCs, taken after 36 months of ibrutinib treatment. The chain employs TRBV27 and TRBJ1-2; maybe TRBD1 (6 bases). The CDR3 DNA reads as TGTGCCAGCAGCGAACGGGACACCTATGGCTACACCTTC. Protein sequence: CASSERDTYGYTF.